The 12 T cell receptor beta chains below come from one sample, sequenced in a study of tumor and adjacent non-tumor tissue in lung cancer. Three rounds of nested PCR, following a modified ARM-PCR protocol, produced the TCRbeta library. A single record per CDR3 protein comes from TCRdb applying MiXCR to the multiplex PCR reads. Here the sample spans around 210,000 distinct CDR3 sequences, 60% to 85% being singletons. The template was RNA from unsorted bulk tissue. The sample was lung tumor tissue. Receptors were obtained from a man between 60 and 75 years old with non-small cell lung cancer.

For this clonotype: Sequence at one end of the junction differs from germline and may be a read error. The chain carries TRBV6-5 and TRBJ1-2, with D possibly matching TRBD1 (5 bases). From germline, CDR1 is MNHEY and CDR2 SVGAGI. This CDR3 is built from 15 residues. The CDR3 is CASSYSYDRNYDYTF. CDR3 DNA: TGTGCCAGCAGTTACTCGTACGACAGAAACTATGACTACACCTTC.

This clonotype came up once. This rearrangement joins TRBV5-5 to TRBJ2-3, with D tentatively TRBD2 (6 bases). Germline V lookup: CDR1 SGHKS, CDR2 YYEKEE (reference sequence). This CDR3 has 15 residues. With 1 base removed from V and 3 bases from J, the gap between germline ends came to 12 bases. CDR3 nucleotide sequence: TGTGCCAGCAGCTTGTCGCTAGCGCTGACAGATACGCAGTATTTT. Residues: CASSLSLALTDTQYF.

J is TRBJ1-5 and V is TRBV6-1, with D possibly matching TRBD2 (6 bases). The J call is doubtful: the DNA matches TRBJ2-3 better. The germline gives CDR1 MNHNS, CDR2 SASEGT. The CDR3 runs to 16 residues. CDR3 sequence: CASRPGGGYSSQPQYF. The CDR3 region has the DNA TGTGCCAGCAGACCCGGTGGGGGGTATAGCAGTCAGCCCCAGTATTTT.

The chain uses TRBV4-3 and TRBJ2-1; TRBD2 agrees at 11 bases. V lost 5 bases and J lost 5; bases outside the gene matches: 8. The germline V gene encodes CDR1 LGHNA and CDR2 YSLEER. This CDR3 comprises 16 residues. The CDR3 DNA follows: TGCGCCAGCAGCTCCCAGACTAGCGGGACCCACAATGAGCAGTTCTTC. Its translation is CASSSQTSGTHNEQFF.

In this sample, this clonotype turned up a few times. The chain uses TRBV28 and TRBJ1-6; maybe TRBD1 (5 bases). V gave up 4 bases and J gave up 10 bases, with 14 bases separating them. The CDR3 sequence is 14 residues long. Germline assignment: CDR1 MDHEN and CDR2 SYDVKM. The DNA of the CDR3 is TGTGCCAGCAGTTCCATAGGGGCGGGATCACCCCTCCACTTT. Encoded protein: CASSSIGAGSPLHF. The entire variable domain, with the rest obtained from reference TRBV28 and TRBJ1-6, is as follows: DVKVTQSSRYLVKRTGEKVFLECVQDMDHENMFWYRQDPGLGLRLIYFSYDVKMKEKGDIPEGYSVSREKKERFSLILESASTNQTSMYLCASSSIGAGSPLHFGNGTRLTVT.

Comments on this clonotype: The junction departs from the called germline gene at one end, perhaps through a read error. This sequence joins TRBV24-1 and TRBJ2-2; no reliable D call. CDR3 size: 15 residues. Germline-derived CDR1 and CDR2 are KGHDR and SFDVKD. The CDR3 DNA reads TGTGTCACCAGTGTCCAGGACGGGTACACCGGGGAGCTGTTTTTT. Protein sequence: CVTSVQDGYTGELFF.

Remarks on this clonotype: An end of the junction differs from the germline gene, which may be a read error. V and J are TRBV11-2 and TRBJ2-2, with TRBD2 identical over 7 bases. The CDR3 loop spans 16 amino acids. Germline V gene sequence: CDR1 SGHAT, CDR2 FQNNGV. The CDR3 DNA reads as TGTGCCAGCAGCTTAGAGGGAGGGAAGAACACCGGGGAGATGTTTTTT. It is translated as CASSLEGGKNTGEMFF.

This clonotype was recorded many times. CDR3 sequence: CASSGRTETEAFF. CDR3 DNA sequence: TGTGCCAGCAGCGGGCGGACGGAGACTGAAGCTTTCTTT. V is TRBV6-1 and J is TRBJ1-1; D not certain. CDR1 MNHNS and CDR2 SASEGT come from the germline V gene. Between the trimmed V and J ends, which lost 6 bases and 5 bases, there was a span of 13 bases. This CDR3 has 13 residues.

Concerning this clonotype: Being one base from a much bigger clone, this may be a read error. J is TRBJ2-7 and V is TRBV5-6; D is possibly TRBD1 (6 bases). Germline CDR1 and CDR2: SGHDT and YYEEEE. CDR3 length: 17 residues. The DNA of the CDR3 is TGTGCCTGCAGCTTGCTCAGGGGTGAAGGGGTGGTCTACGAGCAGTACTTC. It specifies CACSLLRGEGVVYEQYF.

Notes on this clonotype: A much larger clone is a single base away; this may be a read error. CDR3 nucleotides: TGCAGTGCTAGAGCCCTTGTGGGGTTTCGTGGCTACACCTTC. Its translation is CSARALVGFRGYTF. The rearrangement joins TRBV20-1 to TRBJ1-2; D gene unclear. V was shortened by 1 base and J by 7 bases, with 16 bases between the two germline ends. Germline V gives CDR1 DFQATT, CDR2 SNEGSKA (reference sequence). The CDR3 has 14 amino acids.

Concerning this clonotype itself: This could be a read error, since a much larger clone is one nucleotide away. The chain joins TRBV20-1 to TRBJ2-3, with 11 bases lining up with TRBD2. The V and J ends lost 5 bases and 6 bases, in that order; junction bases with no gene match: 25. CDR1 is DFQATT, CDR2 SNEGSKA, per germline (reference sequence). The CDR3 contains 20 residues. The CDR3 region is CSASRPTLAGVGYSQDTQYF. CDR3 nucleotides: TGCAGTGCTTCCCGACCCACACTAGCGGGGGTGGGGTATTCACAGGATACGCAGTATTTT.

This clonotype was detected many times. J is TRBJ2-3 and V is TRBV20-1; TRBD2 agrees at 8 bases. The CDR3 sequence is 12 residues long. Germline V CDR1 and CDR2: DFQATT, SNEGSKA (reference sequence). Trimming cost V 3 bases and J 8 bases; bases outside gene matches: 4. This CDR3 is CSASGGDGTQYF. The CDR3 bases are TGCAGTGCTAGCGGGGGGGATGGTACGCAGTATTTT.